This TCR beta chain was found in a study of regulatory T cells in long-lasting Graves disease. With iRepertoire HTBI primers and Arm-PCR of CDR3 regions, TCR beta libraries were built. One entry per CDR3 protein, called by TCRdb with MiXCR from the multiplex PCR reads. This table has 370,000 or so distinct CDR3 sequences, 15% to 20% appearing once. Germline values: CDR1 LNHDA, CDR2 SQIVND (reference sequence). Between the trimmed V and J ends, which lost 4 bases and 4 bases, there was a span of 14 bases. CDR3 length: 15 amino acids. This clonotype was seen many times. Time point indicated: newly diagnosed GD, antithyroid drugs for less than 3 months. Construction of the TCR library relied on RNA isolated from PBMCs. The sample was also linked to a second study, of T cells in Graves' hyperthyroidism and ophthalmopathy. From that second work: Blood samples included most of the expanded thyroid clonotypes exceeding 0.001.

This chain links TRBV19 with TRBJ2-1; a weak D match, TRBD2 (6 bases). The receptor was isolated from a young woman with Graves disease. Sequencing was performed on peripheral blood mononuclear cells (PBMCs), taken at new diagnosis, from a patient treated with antithyroid drugs. Here the CDR3 DNA reads TGTGCCAGTAGTACCCACGGGAGTGGTTACAATGAGCAGTTCTTC. This sequence encodes CASSTHGSGYNEQFF.